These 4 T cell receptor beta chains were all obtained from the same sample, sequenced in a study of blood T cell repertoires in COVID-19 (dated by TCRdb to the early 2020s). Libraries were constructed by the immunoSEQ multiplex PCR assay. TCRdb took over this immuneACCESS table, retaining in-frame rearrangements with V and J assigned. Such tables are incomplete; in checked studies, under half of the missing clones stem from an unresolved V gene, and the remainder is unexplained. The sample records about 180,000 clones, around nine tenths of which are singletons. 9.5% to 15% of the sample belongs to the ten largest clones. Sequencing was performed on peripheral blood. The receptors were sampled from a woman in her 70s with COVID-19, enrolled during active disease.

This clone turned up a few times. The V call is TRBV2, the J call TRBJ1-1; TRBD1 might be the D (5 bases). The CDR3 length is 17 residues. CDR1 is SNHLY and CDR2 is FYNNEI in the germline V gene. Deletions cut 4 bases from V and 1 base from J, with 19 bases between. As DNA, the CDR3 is TGTGCCAGCAGTGGGGCAGGGCGAAGGTATAGGAACACTGAAGCTTTCTTT. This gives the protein CASSGAGRRYRNTEAFF.

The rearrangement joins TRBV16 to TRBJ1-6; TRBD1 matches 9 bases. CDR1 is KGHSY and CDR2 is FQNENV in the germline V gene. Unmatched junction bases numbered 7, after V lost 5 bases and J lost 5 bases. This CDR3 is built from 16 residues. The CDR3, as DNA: TGTGCCAGCAGCAAAACAGGGGGCGCGGATAATTCACCCCTCCACTTT. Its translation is CASSKTGGADNSPLHF.

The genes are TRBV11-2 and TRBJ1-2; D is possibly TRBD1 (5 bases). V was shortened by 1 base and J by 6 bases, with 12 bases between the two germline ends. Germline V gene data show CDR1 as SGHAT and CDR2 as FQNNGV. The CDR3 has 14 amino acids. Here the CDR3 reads CASSLARAGNGYTF. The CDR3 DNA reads TGTGCCAGCAGCTTAGCCAGGGCGGGGAATGGCTACACCTTC.

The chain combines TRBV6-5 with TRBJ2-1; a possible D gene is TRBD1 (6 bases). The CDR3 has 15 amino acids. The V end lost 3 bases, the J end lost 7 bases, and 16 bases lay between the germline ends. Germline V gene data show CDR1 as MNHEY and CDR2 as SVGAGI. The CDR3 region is CASSYWQGNRNEQFF. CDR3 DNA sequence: TGTGCCAGCAGTTATTGGCAGGGGAATAGGAATGAGCAGTTCTTC.